Listed below are T cell receptor delta chains from one sample, sequenced in a study of gamma-delta chains in newborns, infants, children. TCRdb reanalyzed the reads using CATT. The sample has about 5,600 delta-chain clones; roughly 15% are singletons. The source material was blood, sampled at baseline. Receptors originate from a child who was a newborn, infant or young child, either healthy, febrile or measles-vaccinated (not recorded which). Both conserved end residues are part of each CDR3. The order of the fields is CDR3 protein, CDR3 DNA, V gene, clone size, J gene, D gene. D genes are given only for firm matches. Size is stated for part of the rows, as once, few or many counts, or as a class when the clone is expanded.

CDR3 protein: CACDGLRQALTAQLFF
CDR3 DNA: TGTGCCTGTGACGGTCTACGCCAAGCTTTGACAGCACAACTCTTCTTT
V gene: TRDV2
clone size: many
J gene: TRDJ2
D gene: .

CDR3 protein: CALGENRPLPPYVLGDTKGPDKLIF
CDR3 DNA: TGTGCTCTTGGGGAAAATCGGCCCCTTCCGCCGTACGTACTGGGGGATACAAAGGGTCCCGATAAACTCATCTTT
V gene: TRDV1
clone size: .
J gene: TRDJ1
D gene: TRDD3

CDR3 protein: CALVNRKGKLIF
CDR3 DNA: TGTGCTCTAGTGAATAGGAAGGGTAAACTCATCTTT
V gene: TRDV1
clone size: medium-sized
J gene: TRDJ1
D gene: .

CDR3 protein: CALGEGTGVSDQGGYTDKLIF
CDR3 DNA: TGTGCTCTTGGGGAAGGGACAGGAGTGTCGGATCAAGGAGGGTACACCGATAAACTCATCTTT
V gene: TRDV1
clone size: .
J gene: TRDJ1
D gene: .

CDR3 protein: CALGELGRLPKATGEDKLIF
CDR3 DNA: TGTGCTCTTGGGGAACTAGGACGGCTTCCTAAAGCTACTGGGGAGGATAAACTCATCTTT
V gene: TRDV1
clone size: .
J gene: TRDJ1
D gene: .

CDR3 protein: CALGELGWPSLILGGMYTDKLIF
CDR3 DNA: TGTGCTCTTGGGGAACTGGGATGGCCTTCCCTTATACTGGGGGGCATGTACACCGATAAACTCATCTTT
V gene: TRDV1
clone size: .
J gene: TRDJ1
D gene: TRDD3

CDR3 protein: CACDSLAGGYRTDKLIF
CDR3 DNA: TGTGCCTGTGACAGCCTGGCTGGGGGATATAGAACCGATAAACTCATCTTT
V gene: TRDV2
clone size: medium-sized
J gene: TRDJ1
D gene: TRDD3

CDR3 protein: CAAKHPPSRGTHGDKLIF
CDR3 DNA: TGTGCAGCAAAGCATCCACCTTCTAGAGGCACACACGGCGATAAACTCATCTTT
V gene: TRAV29/DV5
clone size: medium-sized
J gene: TRDJ1
D gene: .

CDR3 protein: CACDTVLGDTQYTDKLIF
CDR3 DNA: TGTGCCTGTGACACCGTACTGGGGGATACGCAGTACACCGATAAACTCATCTTT
V gene: TRDV2
clone size: medium-sized
J gene: TRDJ1
D gene: TRDD3

CDR3 protein: CALGTSGGLPRHPYWGIPVGSTDKLIF
CDR3 DNA: TGTGCTCTTGGGACGTCGGGGGGCCTTCCTAGGCACCCGTACTGGGGGATACCGGTCGGATCCACCGATAAACTCATCTTT
V gene: TRDV1
clone size: medium-sized
J gene: TRDJ1
D gene: TRDD3

CDR3 protein: CALGELHPGTGGKLIF
CDR3 DNA: TGTGCTCTTGGGGAACTACACCCGGGTACTGGGGGGAAACTCATCTTT
V gene: TRDV1
clone size: .
J gene: TRDJ1
D gene: TRDD3

CDR3 protein: CACDTMFLGDSKRSWDTRQMFF
CDR3 DNA: TGTGCCTGTGACACGATGTTCCTGGGGGATTCGAAGCGCTCCTGGGACACCCGACAGATGTTTTTC
V gene: TRDV2
clone size: .
J gene: TRDJ3
D gene: TRDD3

CDR3 protein: CACDILLGSWDTRQMFF
CDR3 DNA: TGTGCCTGTGACATTCTTCTCGGCTCCTGGGACACCCGACAGATGTTTTTC
V gene: TRDV2
clone size: .
J gene: TRDJ3
D gene: .

CDR3 protein: CACDTVLGDINSSWDTRQMFF
CDR3 DNA: TGTGCCTGTGACACGGTACTTGGGGATATAAATAGCTCCTGGGACACCCGACAGATGTTTTTC
V gene: TRDV2
clone size: many
J gene: TRDJ3
D gene: .

CDR3 protein: CALGELSAFEVMGDGSWDTRQMFF
CDR3 DNA: TGTGCTCTTGGGGAACTCTCGGCTTTCGAAGTCATGGGGGATGGCTCCTGGGACACCCGACAGATGTTTTTC
V gene: TRDV1
clone size: .
J gene: TRDJ3
D gene: TRDD3